Included here is one T cell receptor beta chain sequence, with context. These data belong to a study of blood T cell repertoires in COVID-19. This table comes from immunoSEQ multiplex PCR, and its TCRdb copy is limited to in-frame clones, with some not included. The repertoire holds about 60,000 clones, with approximately 78% as singletons. The V gene lost 2 bases and the J gene lost 7 bases, with 21 bases spanning the gap. The CDR3 has 17 amino acids. Germline V CDR1 and CDR2: MGHDK, SYGVNS. J is TRBJ2-1 and V is TRBV25-1; the D gene is possibly TRBD2 (6 bases). The source of this sequence is a woman aged 80 or over with acute or convalescent COVID-19. The sequenced sample consisted of peripheral blood. The CDR3 DNA sequence: TGTGCCAGCAGTGAAGGCGTGGTGGGAGGCCCCGGGAATGAGCAGTTCTTC. This codes for CASSEGVVGGPGNEQFF.